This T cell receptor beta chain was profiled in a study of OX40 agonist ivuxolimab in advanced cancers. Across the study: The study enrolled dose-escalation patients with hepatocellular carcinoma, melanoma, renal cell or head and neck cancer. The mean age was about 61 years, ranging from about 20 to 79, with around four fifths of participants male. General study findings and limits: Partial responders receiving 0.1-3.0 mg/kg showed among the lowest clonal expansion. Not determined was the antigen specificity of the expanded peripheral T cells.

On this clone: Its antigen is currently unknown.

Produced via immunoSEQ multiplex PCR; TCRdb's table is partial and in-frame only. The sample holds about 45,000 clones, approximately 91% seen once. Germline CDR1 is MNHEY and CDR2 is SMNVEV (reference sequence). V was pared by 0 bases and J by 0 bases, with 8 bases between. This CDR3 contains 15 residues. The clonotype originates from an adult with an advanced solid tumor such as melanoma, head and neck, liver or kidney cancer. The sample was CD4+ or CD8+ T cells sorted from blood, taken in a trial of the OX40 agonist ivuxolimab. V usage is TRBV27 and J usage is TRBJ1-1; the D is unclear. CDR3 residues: CASSLSASMNTEAFF. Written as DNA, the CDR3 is TGTGCCAGCAGTTTATCAGCCAGCATGAACACTGAAGCTTTCTTT.